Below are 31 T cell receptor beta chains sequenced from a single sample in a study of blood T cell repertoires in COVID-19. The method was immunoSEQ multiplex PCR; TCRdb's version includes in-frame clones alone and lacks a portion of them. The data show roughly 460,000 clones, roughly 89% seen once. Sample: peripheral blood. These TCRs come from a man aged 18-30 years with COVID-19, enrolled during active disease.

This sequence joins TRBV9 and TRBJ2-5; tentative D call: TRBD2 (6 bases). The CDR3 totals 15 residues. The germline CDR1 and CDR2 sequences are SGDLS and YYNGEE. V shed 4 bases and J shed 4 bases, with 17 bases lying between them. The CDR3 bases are TGTGCCAGCAGCTTTCAGGTGGAGGGGCGAGAGACCCAGTACTTC. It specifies CASSFQVEGRETQYF.

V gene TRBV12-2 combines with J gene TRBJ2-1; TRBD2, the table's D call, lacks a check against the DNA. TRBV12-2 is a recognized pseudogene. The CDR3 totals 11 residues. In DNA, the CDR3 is TGTGCAAGTCGCTTCGCGGATGAGCAGTTCTTC. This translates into CASRFADEQFF.

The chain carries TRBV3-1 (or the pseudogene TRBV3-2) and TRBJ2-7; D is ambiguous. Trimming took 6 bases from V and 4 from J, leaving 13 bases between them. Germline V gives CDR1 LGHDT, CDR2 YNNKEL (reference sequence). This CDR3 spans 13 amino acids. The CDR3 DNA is TGTGCCAGCAGTTCCACCCTAACTTACGAGCAGTACTTC. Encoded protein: CASSSTLTYEQYF.

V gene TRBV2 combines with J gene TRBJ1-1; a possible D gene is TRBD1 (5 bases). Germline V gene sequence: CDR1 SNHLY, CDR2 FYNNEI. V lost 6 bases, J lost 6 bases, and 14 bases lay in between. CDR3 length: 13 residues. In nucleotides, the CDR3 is TGTGCCAGCAGCGTTTTTACAGGCTCTGAAGCTTTCTTT. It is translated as CASSVFTGSEAFF.

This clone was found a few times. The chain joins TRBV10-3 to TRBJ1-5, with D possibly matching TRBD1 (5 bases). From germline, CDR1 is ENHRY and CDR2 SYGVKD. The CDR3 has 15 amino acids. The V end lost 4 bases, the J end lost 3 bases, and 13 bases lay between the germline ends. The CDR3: CAISANGHNNQPQHF. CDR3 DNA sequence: TGTGCCATCAGTGCTAATGGACACAACAATCAGCCCCAGCATTTT.

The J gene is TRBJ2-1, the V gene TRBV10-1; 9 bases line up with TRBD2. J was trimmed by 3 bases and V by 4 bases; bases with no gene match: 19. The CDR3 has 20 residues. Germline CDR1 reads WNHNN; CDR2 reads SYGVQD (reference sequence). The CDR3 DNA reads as TGCGCCAGCAGTGCTACCCCCCTAGCGGGGAAGCGGCTTCTCTACAATGAGCAGTTCTTC. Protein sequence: CASSATPLAGKRLLYNEQFF.

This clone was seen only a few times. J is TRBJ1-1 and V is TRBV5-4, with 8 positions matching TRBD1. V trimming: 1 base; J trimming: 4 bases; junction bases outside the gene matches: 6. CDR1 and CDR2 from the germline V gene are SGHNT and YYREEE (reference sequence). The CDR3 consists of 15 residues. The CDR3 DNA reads TGTGCCAGCAGCTTGCCTGGGACAGGCCTCACTGAAGCTTTCTTT. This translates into CASSLPGTGLTEAFF.

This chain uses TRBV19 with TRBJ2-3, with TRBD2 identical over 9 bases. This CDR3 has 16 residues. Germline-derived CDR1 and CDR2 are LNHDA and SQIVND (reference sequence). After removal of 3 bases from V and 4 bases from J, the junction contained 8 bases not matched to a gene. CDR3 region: CASSIGGGRVADTQYF. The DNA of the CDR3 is TGTGCCAGTAGTATTGGCGGCGGGAGGGTGGCAGATACGCAGTATTTT.

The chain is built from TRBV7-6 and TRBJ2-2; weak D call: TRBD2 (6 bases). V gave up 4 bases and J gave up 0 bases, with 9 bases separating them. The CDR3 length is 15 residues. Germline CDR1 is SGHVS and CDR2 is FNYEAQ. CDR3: CASSSAGSNTGELFF. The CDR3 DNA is TGTGCCAGCAGCTCGGCGGGATCGAACACCGGGGAGCTGTTTTTT.

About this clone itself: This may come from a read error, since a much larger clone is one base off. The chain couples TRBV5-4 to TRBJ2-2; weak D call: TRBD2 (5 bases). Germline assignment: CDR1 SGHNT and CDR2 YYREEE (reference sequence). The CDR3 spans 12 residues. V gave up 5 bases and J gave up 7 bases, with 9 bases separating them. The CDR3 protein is CASREVRGELFF. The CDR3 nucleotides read TGTGCCAGCAGGGAGGTCCGCGGGGAGCTGTTTTTT.

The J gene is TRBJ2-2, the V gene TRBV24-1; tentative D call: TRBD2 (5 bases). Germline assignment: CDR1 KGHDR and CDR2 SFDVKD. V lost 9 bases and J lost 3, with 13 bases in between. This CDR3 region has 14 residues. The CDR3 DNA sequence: TGTGCCACCGGCAAAGGGAGTTACACCGGGGAGCTGTTTTTT. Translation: CATGKGSYTGELFF.

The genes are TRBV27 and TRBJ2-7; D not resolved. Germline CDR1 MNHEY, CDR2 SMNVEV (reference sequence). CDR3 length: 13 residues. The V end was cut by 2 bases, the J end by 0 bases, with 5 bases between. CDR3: CASSLQASYEQYF. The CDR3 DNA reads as TGTGCCAGCAGTTTACAGGCCTCCTACGAGCAGTACTTC.

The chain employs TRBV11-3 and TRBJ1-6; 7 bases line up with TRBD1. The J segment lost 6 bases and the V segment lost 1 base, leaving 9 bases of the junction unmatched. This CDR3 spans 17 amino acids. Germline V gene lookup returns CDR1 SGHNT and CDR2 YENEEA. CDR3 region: CASSLAPGGVGNSPLHF. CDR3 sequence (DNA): TGTGCCAGCAGCTTAGCCCCAGGGGGTGTTGGTAATTCACCCCTCCACTTT.

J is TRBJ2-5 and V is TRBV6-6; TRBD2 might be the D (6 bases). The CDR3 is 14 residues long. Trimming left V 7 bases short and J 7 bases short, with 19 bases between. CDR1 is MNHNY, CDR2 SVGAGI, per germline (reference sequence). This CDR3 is CASKDAGGGGTQYF. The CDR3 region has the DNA TGTGCCAGCAAAGACGCCGGGGGTGGTGGGACCCAGTACTTC.

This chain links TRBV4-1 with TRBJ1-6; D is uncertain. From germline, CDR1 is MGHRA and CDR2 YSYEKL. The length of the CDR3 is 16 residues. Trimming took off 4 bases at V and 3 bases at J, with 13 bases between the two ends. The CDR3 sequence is CASSPYREIYNSPLHF. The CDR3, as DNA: TGCGCCAGCAGCCCGTACCGGGAGATCTATAATTCACCCCTCCACTTT.

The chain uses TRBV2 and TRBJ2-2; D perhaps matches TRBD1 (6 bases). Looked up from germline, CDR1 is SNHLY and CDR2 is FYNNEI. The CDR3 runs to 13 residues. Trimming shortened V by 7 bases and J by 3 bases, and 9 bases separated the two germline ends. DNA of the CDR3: TGTGCCAGCACCCAGGGGTACACCGGGGAGCTGTTTTTT. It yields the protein CASTQGYTGELFF.

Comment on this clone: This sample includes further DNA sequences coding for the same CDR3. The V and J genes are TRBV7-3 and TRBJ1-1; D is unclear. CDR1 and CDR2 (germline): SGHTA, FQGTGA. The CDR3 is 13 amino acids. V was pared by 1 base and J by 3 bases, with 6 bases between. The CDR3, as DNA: TGTGCCAGCAGCTTAAATAGAGACACTGAAGCTTTCTTT. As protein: CASSLNRDTEAFF. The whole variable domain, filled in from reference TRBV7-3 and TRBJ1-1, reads GAGVSQTPSNKVTEKGKYVELRCDPISGHTALYWYRQSLGQGPEFLIYFQGTGAADDSGLPNDRFFAVRPEGSVSTLKIQRTERGDSAVYLCASSLNRDTEAFFGQGTRLTVV.

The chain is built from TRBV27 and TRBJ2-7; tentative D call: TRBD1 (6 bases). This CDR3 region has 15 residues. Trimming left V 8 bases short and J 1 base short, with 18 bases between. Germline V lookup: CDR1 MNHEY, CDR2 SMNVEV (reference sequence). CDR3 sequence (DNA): TGTGCCAGCGCCCATACTACGACAGGATCCTACGAGCAGTACTTC. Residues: CASAHTTTGSYEQYF.

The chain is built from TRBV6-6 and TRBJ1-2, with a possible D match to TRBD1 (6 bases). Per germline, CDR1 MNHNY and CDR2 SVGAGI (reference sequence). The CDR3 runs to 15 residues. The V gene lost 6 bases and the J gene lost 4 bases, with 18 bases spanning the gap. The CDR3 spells CASRPDRRSGYGYTF. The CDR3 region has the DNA TGTGCCAGCAGACCTGACAGGCGGTCGGGCTATGGCTACACCTTC.

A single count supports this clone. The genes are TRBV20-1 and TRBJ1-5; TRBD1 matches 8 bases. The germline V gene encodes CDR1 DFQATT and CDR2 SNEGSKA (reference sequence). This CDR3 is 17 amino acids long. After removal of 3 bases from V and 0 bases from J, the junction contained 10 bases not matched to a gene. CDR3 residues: CSASRAGGRNSNQPQHF. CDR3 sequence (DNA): TGCAGTGCTAGTCGGGCAGGGGGCCGTAATAGCAATCAGCCCCAGCATTTT.

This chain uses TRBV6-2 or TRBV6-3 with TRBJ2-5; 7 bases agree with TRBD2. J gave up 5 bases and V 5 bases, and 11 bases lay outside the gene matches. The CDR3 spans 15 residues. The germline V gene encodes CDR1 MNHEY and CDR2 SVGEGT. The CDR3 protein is CASSQNGRGRETQYF. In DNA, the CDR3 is TGTGCCAGCAGTCAAAATGGGAGGGGCCGGGAGACCCAGTACTTC.

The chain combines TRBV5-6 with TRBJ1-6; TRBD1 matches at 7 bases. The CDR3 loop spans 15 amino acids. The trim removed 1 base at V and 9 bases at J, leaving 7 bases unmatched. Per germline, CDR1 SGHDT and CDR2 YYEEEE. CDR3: CASSLRQGTTSPLHF. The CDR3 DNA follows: TGTGCCAGCAGCTTGCGACAGGGAACCACTTCACCCCTCCACTTT. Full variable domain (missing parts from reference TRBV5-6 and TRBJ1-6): DAGVTQSPTHLIKTRGQQVTLRCSPKSGHDTVSWYQQALGQGPQFIFQYYEEEERQRGNFPDRFSGHQFPNYSSELNVNALLLGDSALYLCASSLRQGTTSPLHFGNGTRLTVT.

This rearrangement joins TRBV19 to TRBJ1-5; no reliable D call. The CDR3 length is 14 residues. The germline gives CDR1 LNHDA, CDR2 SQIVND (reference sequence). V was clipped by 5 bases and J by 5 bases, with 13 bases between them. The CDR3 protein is CASSAVSGDQPQHF. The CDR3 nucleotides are TGTGCCAGTAGTGCGGTATCTGGCGATCAGCCCCAGCATTTT.

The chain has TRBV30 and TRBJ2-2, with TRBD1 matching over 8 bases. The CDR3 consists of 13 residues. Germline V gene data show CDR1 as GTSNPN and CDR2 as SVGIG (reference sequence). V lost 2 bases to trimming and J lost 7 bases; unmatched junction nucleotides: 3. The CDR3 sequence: CAWSPTGVGELFF. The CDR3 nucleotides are TGTGCCTGGAGTCCGACAGGGGTCGGGGAGCTGTTTTTT.

CDR3 nucleotides: TGTGCCAGCTCACCGAGGGGAGGGGACACTGAAGCTTTCTTT. The encoded protein is CASSPRGGDTEAFF. The chain couples TRBV18 to TRBJ1-1; a possible D gene is TRBD1 (5 bases). Germline V CDR1 and CDR2: KGHSH, LQKENI. The CDR3 totals 14 residues. Trimming removed 3 bases at V and 3 bases at J, with 11 bases between.

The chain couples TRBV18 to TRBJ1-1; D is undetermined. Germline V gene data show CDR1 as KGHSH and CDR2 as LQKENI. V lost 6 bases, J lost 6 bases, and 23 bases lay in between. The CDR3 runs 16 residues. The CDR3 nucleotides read TGTGCCAGCTCCCAAAACCCCCTGAGTGGTAACGCTGAAGCTTTCTTT. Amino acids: CASSQNPLSGNAEAFF. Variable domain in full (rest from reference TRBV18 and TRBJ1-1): NAGVMQNPRHLVRRRGQEARLRCSPMKGHSHVYWYRQLPEEGLKFMVYLQKENIIDESGMPKERFSAEFPKEGPSILRIQQVVRGDSAAYFCASSQNPLSGNAEAFFGQGTRLTVV.

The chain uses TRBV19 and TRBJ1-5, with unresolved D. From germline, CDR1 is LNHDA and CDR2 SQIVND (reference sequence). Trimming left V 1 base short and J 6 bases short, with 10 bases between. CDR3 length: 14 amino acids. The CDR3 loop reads CASSIGTGSQPQHF. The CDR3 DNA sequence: TGTGCCAGTAGTATAGGTACGGGAAGTCAGCCCCAGCATTTT.

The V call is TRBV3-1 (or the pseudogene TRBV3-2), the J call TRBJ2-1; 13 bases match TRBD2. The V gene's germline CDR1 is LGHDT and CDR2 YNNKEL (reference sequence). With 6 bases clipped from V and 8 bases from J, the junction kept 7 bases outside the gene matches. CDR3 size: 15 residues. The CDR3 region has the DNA TGTGCCAGCAGGTCTACTAGCGGGGGGGTGTATGAGCAGTTCTTC. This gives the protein CASRSTSGGVYEQFF.

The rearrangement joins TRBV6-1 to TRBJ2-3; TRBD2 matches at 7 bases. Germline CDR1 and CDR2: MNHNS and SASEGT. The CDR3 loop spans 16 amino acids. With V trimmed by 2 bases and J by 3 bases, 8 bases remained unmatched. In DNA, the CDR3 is TGTGCCAGCAGTGAAAGATGGGGGGGTAGTACAGATACGCAGTATTTT. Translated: CASSERWGGSTDTQYF.

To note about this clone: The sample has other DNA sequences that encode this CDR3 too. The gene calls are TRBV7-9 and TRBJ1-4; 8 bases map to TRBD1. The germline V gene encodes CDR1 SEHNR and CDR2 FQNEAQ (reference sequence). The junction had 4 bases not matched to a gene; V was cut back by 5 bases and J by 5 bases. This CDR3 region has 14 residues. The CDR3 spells CASSPGQGNEKLFF. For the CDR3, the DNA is TGTGCCAGCAGCCCCGGACAGGGAAATGAAAAACTGTTTTTT.

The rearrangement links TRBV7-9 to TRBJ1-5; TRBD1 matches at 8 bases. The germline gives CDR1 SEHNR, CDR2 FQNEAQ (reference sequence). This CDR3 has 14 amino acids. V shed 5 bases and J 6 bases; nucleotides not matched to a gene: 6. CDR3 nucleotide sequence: TGTGCCAGCAGCAATCTTCAGGGGGCTCAGCCCCAGCATTTT. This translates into CASSNLQGAQPQHF.